The sequence of this T cell receptor beta chain was determined in a study of Ad26.COV2.S vaccination and SARS-CoV-2 variants. Treatment specified: some 20 received Ad26.COV2.S at low or high dose, single or two shots; 5 received placebo; per-sample allocation not given. It was on day 63 after the first vaccine or placebo injection that samples were taken. The CDR3 sequence is 13 residues long. Clones were read by immunoSEQ multiplex PCR, and TCRdb kept only the in-frame ones, dropping some. The table has about 350,000 clones, roughly 90% seen once; the top ten hold 6.4%. The sequence derives from a person aged 18-60 years who received the Ad26.COV2.S COVID-19 vaccine or a placebo. The input for sequencing was peripheral blood, taken in a trial of Ad26.COV2.S vaccine versus placebo. The rearrangement uses TRBV21-1 and TRBJ1-2. TRBV21-1 counts as a pseudogene. The CDR3 protein is CASTPEGIRGYTF. CDR3 sequence (DNA): TGTGCCAGCACCCCGGAGGGGATCCGTGGCTACACCTTC.